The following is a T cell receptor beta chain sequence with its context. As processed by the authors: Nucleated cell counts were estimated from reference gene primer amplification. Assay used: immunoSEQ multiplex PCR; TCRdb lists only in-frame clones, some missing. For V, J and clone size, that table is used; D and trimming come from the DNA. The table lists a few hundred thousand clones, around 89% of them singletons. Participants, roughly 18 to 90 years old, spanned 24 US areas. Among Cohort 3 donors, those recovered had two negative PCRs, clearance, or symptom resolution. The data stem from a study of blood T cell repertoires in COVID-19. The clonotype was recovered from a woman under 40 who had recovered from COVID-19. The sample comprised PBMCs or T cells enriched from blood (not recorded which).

The CDR3 loop reads CASSLPGTGSHEQFF. The CDR3 DNA reads TGTGCCAGCAGTTTGCCCGGGACAGGGAGCCATGAGCAGTTCTTC. The gene calls are TRBV28 and TRBJ2-1, with 9 bases lining up with TRBD1. Germline V gene data show CDR1 as MDHEN and CDR2 as SYDVKM. The CDR3 is 15 residues long. The J segment lost 8 bases and the V segment lost 3 bases, leaving 8 bases of the junction unmatched.